Included here is one T cell receptor beta chain sequence, with context. The sample belongs to a study of control samples from healthy donors and cancer patients. Clones were sequenced by immunoSEQ multiplex PCR, and TCRdb holds only the in-frame ones, with some missing. The sample consists of about 170,000 clones, 85% to 95% of them appearing once. The CDR3 is 13 residues long. Per germline, CDR1 MNHEY and CDR2 SVGAGI. V lost 2 bases and J lost 7, with 11 bases in between. The origin of this receptor is a woman younger than 35 in good health. The V call is TRBV6-5, the J call TRBJ1-1; D is undetermined. The source material was blood. The CDR3 loop reads CASSYARTDEAFF. CDR3 nucleotides: TGTGCCAGCAGTTACGCAAGAACAGATGAAGCTTTCTTT.